The 26 T cell receptor beta chains reported below all come from one sample, sequenced in a study of T cells in Graves' hyperthyroidism and ophthalmopathy. Researchers took RNA transcripts and amplified the TCR beta CDR3 regions from them. First-round RT-PCR of the TCR CDR3 relied on the HTBI primer set. TCRdb re-derived calls from the multiplex PCR reads in MiXCR, one entry per CDR3 protein. The data hold 700,000 to 950,000 distinct CDR3 sequences, with roughly 32% observed a single time. The sequencing sample was made of blood. Receptors originate from a middle-aged woman with Graves' hyperthyroidism.

This clonotype was seen a handful of times. The V gene is TRBV6-6, the J gene TRBJ2-7, with D possibly matching TRBD1 (5 bases). CDR1 is MNHNY, CDR2 SVGAGI, per germline (reference sequence). There are 15 residues in the CDR3. The germline V and J ends were trimmed by 1 base and 5 bases, with 15 bases remaining between them. DNA of the CDR3: TGTGCCAGCAGTTACTTTACAGGAACATCAAACGAGCAGTACTTC. Its translation is CASSYFTGTSNEQYF.

The chain recombines TRBV10-3 with TRBJ2-7, with TRBD2 matching 7 bases. Germline V gene lookup returns CDR1 ENHRY and CDR2 SYGVKD. V lost 10 bases, J lost 2 bases, and 11 bases stayed unmatched. This CDR3 is built from 14 residues. CDR3 amino acids: CASTLADPTYEQYF. The DNA for the CDR3 is TGTGCCAGCACTCTAGCGGACCCTACCTACGAGCAGTACTTC.

Points on this clonotype: Since a much larger clone is just one base distant, this may be a read error. The chain combines TRBV2 with TRBJ2-2; D possibly corresponds to TRBD1 (5 bases). CDR1 and CDR2 (germline): SNHLY, FYNNEI. This CDR3 comprises 13 residues. V lost 10 bases to trimming and J lost 1 base, with 10 bases between them. CDR3 amino acids: CATATGNTGELFF. The CDR3 DNA follows: TGTGCCACCGCCACAGGGAACACCGGGGAGCTGTTTTTT.

This clonotype occurred many times. The J gene is TRBJ1-6, the V gene TRBV6-2 or TRBV6-3; possibly TRBD1 for D (5 bases). CDR3 length: 14 residues. Trimming pared 6 bases from V and 9 bases from J, leaving 15 bases between. From germline, CDR1 is MNHEY and CDR2 SVGEGT. The CDR3 region is CASSQGTDSSPLHF. CDR3 in DNA: TGTGCCAGCAGCCAAGGGACGGATTCTTCACCCCTCCACTTT.

V usage is TRBV6-2 or TRBV6-3 and J usage is TRBJ2-7, with D perhaps matching TRBD1 (6 bases). V was clipped by 4 bases and J by 2 bases, with 12 bases between them. Germline V gene lookup returns CDR1 MNHEY and CDR2 SVGEGT. The length of the CDR3 is 14 residues. The CDR3 protein is CASSWTVITYEQYF. The CDR3, as DNA: TGTGCCAGCAGTTGGACAGTCATCACCTACGAGCAGTACTTC.

This clonotype was seen repeatedly, ten times or more. The rearrangement joins TRBV6-5 to TRBJ1-2; TRBD1 matches 11 bases. The germline CDR1 and CDR2 sequences are MNHEY and SVGAGI. The junction had 11 bases not matched to a gene; V was cut back by 8 bases and J by 3 bases. The CDR3 is 16 amino acids. This chain's CDR3 is CASGTGGTWSHYGYTF. The CDR3 bases are TGTGCCAGCGGGACAGGGGGTACTTGGTCGCACTATGGCTACACCTTC.

DNA of the CDR3: TGTGCCAGCAGTCGCCGGACTAGCGGGGGGGAGACCCAGTACTTC. Protein sequence: CASSRRTSGGETQYF. V and J are TRBV6-5 and TRBJ2-5, with 14 bases matching TRBD2. Looked up from germline, CDR1 is MNHEY and CDR2 is SVGAGI. V dropped 5 bases and J dropped 5; count of bases not matched to a gene: 4. This CDR3 region has 15 residues.

This clonotype occurred once. The V call is TRBV29-1, the J call TRBJ2-7, with unresolved D. Germline V lookup: CDR1 SQVTM, CDR2 ANQGSEA. The CDR3 extends over 12 amino acids. The V gene lost 4 bases and the J gene lost 6 bases, with 13 bases spanning the gap. The CDR3 DNA follows: TGCAGCGTTGCGCAGTTTGGGGTCGAGCAGTACTTC. It translates to CSVAQFGVEQYF.

There are a few counts of this clonotype. The chain links TRBV7-2 to TRBJ1-4, with D perhaps TRBD1 (5 bases). The CDR3 length is 15 residues. Germline V CDR1 and CDR2: SGHTA, FQGNSA. Between the trimmed V and J ends, which lost 11 bases and 4 bases, there was a span of 20 bases. The CDR3 region is CASSGGAKDNEKLFF. The CDR3 DNA follows: TGTGCCTCATCCGGAGGGGCAAAAGATAATGAAAAACTGTTTTTT.

V is TRBV7-8 and J is TRBJ2-6, with D uncertain. Germline V gene sequence: CDR1 SGHVS, CDR2 FQNEAQ. Trimming left V 1 base short and J 15 bases short, with 7 bases between. The CDR3 sequence is 11 residues long. CDR3 protein: CASSLVGGLTF. Written as DNA, the CDR3 is TGTGCCAGCAGCTTAGTCGGCGGCCTGACTTTC.

The chain recombines TRBV6-5 with TRBJ1-2; D is perhaps TRBD1 (6 bases). The CDR3 consists of 13 residues. Germline CDR1 reads MNHEY; CDR2 reads SVGAGI. Trimming took 10 bases from V and 13 from J, leaving 25 bases between them. CDR3 DNA: TGTGCCATCAGCCGTCGAGCGGGAGGGGGTGGCACCTTC. This sequence encodes CAISRRAGGGGTF.

There are many counts of this clonotype. The J gene is TRBJ1-2, the V gene TRBV2; D not certain. This CDR3 has 14 residues. Trimming pared 7 bases from V and 0 bases from J, leaving 12 bases between. Germline values: CDR1 SNHLY, CDR2 FYNNEI. CDR3 bases: TGTGCCAGCATGCCGGCGCTAGCTAACTATGGCTACACCTTC. Its translation is CASMPALANYGYTF.

Note on this clonotype: Possible read error: a much larger clone is one base away. The chain joins TRBV20-1 to TRBJ2-5; 13 nucleotides agree with TRBD2. CDR3 size: 16 residues. Germline CDR1 reads DFQATT; CDR2 reads SNEGSKA (reference sequence). The CDR3 nucleotides read TGCAGTGCTAGGAGCACTAGCGGGAGGGGCCAAGAGACCCGGTACTTC. Residues: CSARSTSGRGQETRYF.

This clonotype was seen ten or more times. The chain links TRBV4-3 to TRBJ1-5; D call uncertain. Trimming took 0 bases from V and 5 from J, leaving 5 bases between them. CDR1 is LGHNA, CDR2 YSLEER, per germline. The CDR3 is 13 amino acids. The CDR3 loop is CASSQDRDQPQHF. CDR3 coding DNA: TGCGCCAGCAGCCAAGATCGAGATCAGCCCCAGCATTTT.

This clonotype was seen at least ten times. The chain recombines TRBV7-8 with TRBJ2-7; 7 bases are shared with TRBD2. This CDR3 contains 14 residues. The trim removed 3 bases at V and 3 bases at J, leaving 5 bases unmatched. The V gene's germline CDR1 is SGHVS and CDR2 FQNEAQ. This CDR3 is CASSFAAGVYEQYF. CDR3 DNA: TGTGCCAGCAGCTTCGCCGCGGGAGTCTACGAGCAGTACTTC.

This clonotype was seen many times. This chain connects TRBV6-5 to TRBJ1-1, with 9 bases matching TRBD1. V was clipped by 6 bases and J by 5 bases; unmatched bases: 4. The CDR3 sequence is 13 residues long. Germline-derived CDR1 and CDR2 are MNHEY and SVGAGI. The CDR3 sequence: CASRRDRETEAFF. The CDR3 coding sequence is TGTGCCAGCAGACGGGACAGGGAGACTGAAGCTTTCTTT.

A note on this clonotype: It may be a read error: a sequence one base away is much more abundant. The chain employs TRBV12-3 or TRBV12-4 and TRBJ1-5; weak D call: TRBD1 (6 bases). Trimming took 3 bases from V and 3 from J, leaving 9 bases between them. This CDR3 is built from 14 residues. In DNA, the CDR3 is TGTGCCAGCAGTTTCGAGGGGGACAATCAGCCCCAGCATTTT. Its protein product is CASSFEGDNQPQHF.

Comments on this clonotype: Relative to the germline gene, one junction end is altered; a read error may explain this. J is TRBJ2-5 and V is TRBV7-3; 7 bases agree with TRBD2. Germline lookup yields CDR1 SGHTA and CDR2 FQGTGA. This CDR3 contains 13 residues. The CDR3 reads CASSPGTKEIQYF. The CDR3 nucleotides are TGTGCCAGCAGCCCCGGGACTAAAGAGATCCAGTACTTC.

This clonotype was detected ten times or more. The gene calls are TRBV9 and TRBJ1-3; D remains ambiguous. V lost 0 bases and J lost 3, with 4 bases in between. Germline V CDR1 and CDR2: SGDLS, YYNGEE. CDR3 length equals 13 residues. CDR3 DNA: TGTGCCAGCAGCGTAGTAGGTGGAAACACCATATATTTT. Translating gives CASSVVGGNTIYF.

This clonotype was recorded a few times. V and J are TRBV7-2 and TRBJ2-7; D is perhaps TRBD1 (6 bases). Germline CDR1 and CDR2: SGHTA and FQGNSA. Trimming took 7 bases from V and 4 from J, leaving 20 bases between them. CDR3 length: 15 amino acids. The CDR3 DNA sequence: TGTGCCAGCACCCCTTGGGACATACCTCGGTACGAGCAGTACTTC. Its protein is CASTPWDIPRYEQYF.

This chain connects TRBV11-2 to TRBJ1-4, with D possibly matching TRBD1 (6 bases). Germline CDR1 reads SGHAT; CDR2 reads FQNNGV. Trimming removed 5 bases from V and 3 bases from J, with 13 bases in between. This CDR3 is built from 15 residues. CDR3 nucleotide sequence: TGTGCCAGCAGCCCCGGGACAACTTCTAATGAAAAACTGTTTTTT. As protein: CASSPGTTSNEKLFF.

Concerning this clonotype: A much more abundant neighbour one base away suggests this may be a read error. The chain couples TRBV9 to TRBJ1-6, with TRBD1 matching 7 bases. The CDR3 is 15 amino acids. After removal of 10 bases from V and 4 bases from J, the junction contained 11 bases not matched to a gene. Germline-derived CDR1 and CDR2 are SGDLS and YYNGEE. CDR3 sequence reads: CAGSTGDGYNSPLHF. CDR3 bases: TGTGCCGGTTCAACAGGGGATGGGTATAATTCACCCCTCCACTTT. Together with reference TRBV9 and TRBJ1-6, the CDR3 gives the full variable domain: DSGVTQTPKHLITATGQRVTLRCSPRSGDLSVYWYQQSLDQGLQFLIQYYNGEERAKGNILERFSAQQFPDLHSELNLSSLELGDSALYFCAGSTGDGYNSPLHFGNGTRLTVT.

This clonotype was observed at least ten times. CDR3 nucleotides: TGCAGTGCTAGAGCCGACCTGTCCCCTCCCCGGGGCTACGAGCAGTACTTC. Protein: CSARADLSPPRGYEQYF. The chain carries TRBV20-1 and TRBJ2-7, with TRBD2 as a possible D gene (5 bases). CDR1 is DFQATT, CDR2 SNEGSKA, per germline (reference sequence). The V end was cut by 1 base, the J end by 3 bases, with 22 bases between. The CDR3 totals 17 residues.

This clonotype appeared many times. The CDR3 DNA sequence: TGTGCCATCAGGTCGACAGGGGGCGAGGAGACCCAGTACTTC. It is translated as CAIRSTGGEETQYF. The V and J genes are TRBV10-3 and TRBJ2-5; 10 bases fit TRBD1. The junction had 6 bases not matched to a gene; V was cut back by 6 bases and J by 5 bases. The CDR3 contains 14 residues. Germline V gene sequence: CDR1 ENHRY, CDR2 SYGVKD.

CDR3 amino acids: CASSLHGVSYEQYF. In nucleotides, the CDR3 is TGTGCCAGCAGTTTACATGGAGTCTCCTACGAGCAGTACTTC. The chain joins TRBV12-3 or TRBV12-4 to TRBJ2-7; D is undetermined. CDR3 size: 14 residues. Trimming stripped 2 bases from V and 0 bases from J, with 8 bases between.

This sequence joins TRBV29-1 and TRBJ1-1; D may be TRBD1 (5 bases). CDR1 and CDR2 (germline): SQVTM, ANQGSEA. V lost 8 bases and J 0 bases, leaving 13 bases between the germline ends. The CDR3 is made up of 13 amino acids. The chain's CDR3 is CSLAQDMNTEAFF. The CDR3 nucleotides are TGCAGCTTAGCTCAGGACATGAACACTGAAGCTTTCTTT. The complete variable domain, with remaining parts taken from reference TRBV29-1 and TRBJ1-1, reads SAVISQKPSRDICQRGTSLTIQCQVDSQVTMMFWYRQQPGQSLTLIATANQGSEATYESGFVIDKFPISRPNLTFSTLTVSNMSPEDSSIYLCSLAQDMNTEAFFGQGTRLTVV.